This T cell receptor beta chain is drawn from a study of cytomegalovirus exposure and HLA in healthy donors. Whole-study results and caveats: Only CMV serostatus was available as immune exposure information. Being indistinguishable, some V segments were excluded, TRBV6-2 and TRBV6-3 among them.

The PCR contained 60 Vbeta and 13 Jbeta primers. The repertoire was sequenced with immunoSEQ multiplex PCR; TCRdb's copy has only in-frame clones and lacks some. The sample yields about 200,000 clones, 75% to 80% seen once. This CDR3 is 12 amino acids long. Germline V gives CDR1 PRHDT, CDR2 FYEKMQ (reference sequence). Trimming removed 5 bases at V and 13 bases at J, with 12 bases between. There are a few counts of this clone. Its antigen is as yet unknown. V gene TRBV13 combines with J gene TRBJ1-6; maybe TRBD1 (5 bases). The receptor was derived from a male donor in good health and CMV-seronegative. The sequenced material came from PBMCs. In DNA, the CDR3 is TGTGCCAGCAGCCGGGGGGAGGGTCCCCTCCACTTT. Translation: CASSRGEGPLHF. Based on the CDR3 plus reference TRBV13 and TRBJ1-6, the full variable domain is AAGVIQSPRHLIKEKRETATLKCYPIPRHDTVYWYQQGPGQDPQFLISFYEKMQSDKGSIPDRFSAQQFSDYHSELNMSSLELGDSALYFCASSRGEGPLHFGNGTRLTVT.